These 20 T cell receptor beta chains originate from one sample sequenced in a study of CD8 T cells in Susac syndrome. RNA was extracted with the RNeasy kit, and a quantity of roughly 0.5 to 1 ug was reverse transcribed using random hexamers. MiXCR was run by TCRdb on the immunoSEQ multiplex PCR reads, yielding one entry per CDR3 protein. The sample comprises some 190,000 distinct CDR3 sequences, about 93% of which are singletons, and around 0.096% rests with the top ten. Source material: CD4+ T cells from PBMCs. The source is a human donor in good health.

This CDR3 is CASSQATSGFDNEQFF. The CDR3 nucleotides are TGTGCCAGCAGCCAAGCTACTAGCGGGTTTGACAATGAGCAGTTCTTC. The rearrangement joins TRBV4-2 to TRBJ2-1, with 9 nucleotides matching TRBD2. With 1 base clipped from V and 5 bases from J, the junction kept 6 bases outside the gene matches. CDR3 length: 16 amino acids. CDR1 is LGHNA, CDR2 YNFKEQ, per germline.

J is TRBJ2-7 and V is TRBV5-1; D possibly matches TRBD1 or TRBD2 (5 bases each). Trimming stripped 0 bases from V and 6 bases from J, with 7 bases between. This CDR3 spans 12 amino acids. Germline-derived CDR1 and CDR2 are SGHRS and YFSETQ. The CDR3 sequence is CASSLGGSEQYF. In DNA form, the CDR3 reads TGCGCCAGCAGCTTGGGGGGGTCCGAGCAGTACTTC.

J is TRBJ1-3 and V is TRBV6-6; perhaps TRBD1 as D (5 bases). CDR1 is MNHNY and CDR2 is SVGAGI in the germline V gene (reference sequence). The length of the CDR3 is 16 residues. Trimming removed 2 bases at V and 4 bases at J, with 15 bases between. The CDR3 DNA is TGTGCCAGCAGTTACGCGGGACCCACGGAGGGAAACACCATATATTTT. Translation gives CASSYAGPTEGNTIYF.

V and J are TRBV12-3 or TRBV12-4 and TRBJ1-3; the D is unclear. The CDR3 contains 14 residues. V was trimmed by 5 bases and J by 0 bases, leaving 8 bases between them. CDR3 coding DNA: TGTGCCAGCAGTCGACCGTCCTCTGGAAACACCATATATTTT. Its protein is CASSRPSSGNTIYF.

This clonotype was found a few times. The chain carries TRBV9 and TRBJ1-3, with 7 bases that match TRBD1. This CDR3 has 13 residues. CDR1 and CDR2 (germline): SGDLS, YYNGEE. V gave up 5 bases and J gave up 2 bases; unmatched junction bases: 1. CDR3 coding DNA: TGTGCCAGCAGTGACAGGGCTGGAAACACCATATATTTT. Protein: CASSDRAGNTIYF.

The chain combines TRBV4-2 with TRBJ2-1; perhaps TRBD2 as D (6 bases). The length of the CDR3 is 15 residues. Germline V lookup: CDR1 LGHNA, CDR2 YNFKEQ. V lost 1 base and J 3 bases, leaving 10 bases between the germline ends. CDR3 coding DNA: TGTGCCAGCAGCCAAGCCGGGGGATTCTACAATGAGCAGTTCTTC. It translates to CASSQAGGFYNEQFF.

This chain joins TRBV7-2 and TRBJ2-5, with D maybe TRBD2 (7 bases). V was shortened by 2 bases and J by 5 bases, with 15 bases between the two germline ends. The germline V gene encodes CDR1 SGHTA and CDR2 FQGNSA. The CDR3 sequence is 15 residues long. The CDR3 loop reads CASSLWAGAGETQYF. As DNA, the CDR3 is TGTGCCAGCAGCTTATGGGCGGGGGCCGGGGAGACCCAGTACTTC.

V is TRBV29-1 and J is TRBJ1-2, with D perhaps TRBD1 (5 bases). Germline V gene lookup returns CDR1 SQVTM and CDR2 ANQGSEA. The CDR3 contains 13 residues. Trimming removed 5 bases from V and 6 bases from J, with 16 bases in between. The CDR3 DNA sequence: TGCAGCGTTCCGAAGACAGACTGGGATGGCTACACCTTC. Its translation is CSVPKTDWDGYTF.

This sequence joins TRBV2 and TRBJ2-2; 13 nucleotides match TRBD2. CDR3 length: 15 amino acids. Unmatched junction bases numbered 3, after V lost 5 bases and J lost 6 bases. In germline, CDR1 is SNHLY, CDR2 FYNNEI. DNA for the CDR3: TGTGCCAGCAGTTGGACTAGCGGGGGTGCCGGGGAGCTGTTTTTT. Translating gives CASSWTSGGAGELFF.

Here the CDR3 DNA reads TGTGCCAGCAGTGTTAGCGGGGGGGCCCAGAATGAGCAGTTCTTC. Translation gives CASSVSGGAQNEQFF. This chain uses TRBV6-4 with TRBJ2-1; 11 bases are shared with TRBD2. This CDR3 has 15 residues. CDR1 is MRHNA and CDR2 is SNTAGT in the germline V gene. J gave up 7 bases and V 4 bases, and 6 bases lay outside the gene matches.

The V and J genes are TRBV6-6 and TRBJ1-5, with D maybe TRBD1 (5 bases). V was cut by 0 bases and J by 3 bases, with 9 bases left in between. This CDR3 region has 15 residues. From germline, CDR1 is MNHNY and CDR2 SVGAGI (reference sequence). The CDR3 bases are TGTGCCAGCAGTTACTCTGGGACTAACAATCAGCCCCAGCATTTT. Protein: CASSYSGTNNQPQHF.

This chain joins TRBV5-1 and TRBJ1-1; tentative D call: TRBD1 (5 bases). V was clipped by 0 bases and J by 0 bases, with 12 bases between them. Germline V gene data show CDR1 as SGHRS and CDR2 as YFSETQ. The CDR3 covers 16 residues. The CDR3 DNA is TGCGCCAGCAGCTTGGACAGCTCCAGGGTGAACACTGAAGCTTTCTTT. Protein product: CASSLDSSRVNTEAFF.

This clonotype showed up just once. As DNA, the CDR3 is TGTGCCATCAAAGGAGCGGGGGGGCCAGAGACCCAGTACTTC. Amino acids: CAIKGAGGPETQYF. The chain employs TRBV10-3 and TRBJ2-5, with 10 bases lining up with TRBD2. Trimming removed 7 bases from V and 4 bases from J; junction bases left unmatched: 6. The CDR3 consists of 14 residues. Germline values: CDR1 ENHRY, CDR2 SYGVKD.

The V call is TRBV7-2, the J call TRBJ1-1; D gene ambiguous. Trimming took off 3 bases at V and 11 bases at J, with 10 bases between the two ends. The germline V gene has CDR1 SGHTA and CDR2 FQGNSA. The CDR3 sequence is 11 residues long. DNA for the CDR3: TGTGCCAGCAGCTTTAACCAGGCTGCTTTCTTT. This encodes CASSFNQAAFF.

As DNA, the CDR3 is TGTGCCATCAGAAGGGACAGGGCCGAACATGGCTACACCTTC. Translating it yields CAIRRDRAEHGYTF. The V gene is TRBV10-3, the J gene TRBJ1-2; 9 nucleotides line up with TRBD1. Germline CDR1 ENHRY, CDR2 SYGVKD. The CDR3 is 14 amino acids. Trimming at V came to 6 bases and at J to 6 bases, leaving 8 bases not matched to a gene.

The chain has TRBV7-9 and TRBJ1-4; D uncertain. V was clipped by 5 bases and J by 10 bases, with 17 bases between them. CDR1 is SEHNR, CDR2 FQNEAQ, per germline (reference sequence). This CDR3 has 14 residues. The CDR3 here is CASSPDTLGGKLFF. CDR3 bases: TGTGCCAGCAGCCCTGACACCTTAGGTGGAAAACTGTTTTTT.

The rearrangement links TRBV30 to TRBJ1-2; 7 bases are a match to TRBD1. Germline CDR1 is GTSNPN and CDR2 is SVGIG (reference sequence). J was trimmed by 3 bases and V by 4 bases; bases with no gene match: 17. This CDR3 spans 17 amino acids. This chain's CDR3 is CAWTRAVTGILDYGYTF. The CDR3 DNA reads TGTGCCTGGACGAGGGCGGTGACAGGGATCCTCGACTATGGCTACACCTTC.

V and J are TRBV11-2 and TRBJ2-2; 9 nucleotides align to TRBD2. The CDR3 extends over 17 amino acids. Looked up from germline, CDR1 is SGHAT and CDR2 is FQNNGV. With V trimmed by 6 bases and J by 2 bases, 10 bases remained unmatched. The CDR3 bases are TGTGCCAGCAGGGGGATAGGCGGGGGGGCAAACACCGGGGAGCTGTTTTTT. The encoded protein is CASRGIGGGANTGELFF.

In its sample, this clonotype was seen once. The V gene is TRBV5-1, the J gene TRBJ2-1; 9 bases match TRBD1. Trimming removed 5 bases from V and 6 bases from J; junction bases left unmatched: 6. Per germline, CDR1 SGHRS and CDR2 YFSETQ. The CDR3 is made up of 14 amino acids. CDR3 nucleotides: TGCGCCAGCAGTGGGGACAGGGCCCTCAATGAGCAGTTCTTC. This gives the protein CASSGDRALNEQFF.

V gene TRBV3-1 combines with J gene TRBJ1-3; D is uncertain. Germline V gives CDR1 LGHDT, CDR2 YNNKEL (reference sequence). Trimming removed 1 base from V and 7 bases from J, with 11 bases in between. The CDR3 is made up of 14 amino acids. In DNA form, the CDR3 reads TGTGCCAGCAGCCAAGTTTCCAATAGGAACACCATATATTTT. This sequence encodes CASSQVSNRNTIYF.